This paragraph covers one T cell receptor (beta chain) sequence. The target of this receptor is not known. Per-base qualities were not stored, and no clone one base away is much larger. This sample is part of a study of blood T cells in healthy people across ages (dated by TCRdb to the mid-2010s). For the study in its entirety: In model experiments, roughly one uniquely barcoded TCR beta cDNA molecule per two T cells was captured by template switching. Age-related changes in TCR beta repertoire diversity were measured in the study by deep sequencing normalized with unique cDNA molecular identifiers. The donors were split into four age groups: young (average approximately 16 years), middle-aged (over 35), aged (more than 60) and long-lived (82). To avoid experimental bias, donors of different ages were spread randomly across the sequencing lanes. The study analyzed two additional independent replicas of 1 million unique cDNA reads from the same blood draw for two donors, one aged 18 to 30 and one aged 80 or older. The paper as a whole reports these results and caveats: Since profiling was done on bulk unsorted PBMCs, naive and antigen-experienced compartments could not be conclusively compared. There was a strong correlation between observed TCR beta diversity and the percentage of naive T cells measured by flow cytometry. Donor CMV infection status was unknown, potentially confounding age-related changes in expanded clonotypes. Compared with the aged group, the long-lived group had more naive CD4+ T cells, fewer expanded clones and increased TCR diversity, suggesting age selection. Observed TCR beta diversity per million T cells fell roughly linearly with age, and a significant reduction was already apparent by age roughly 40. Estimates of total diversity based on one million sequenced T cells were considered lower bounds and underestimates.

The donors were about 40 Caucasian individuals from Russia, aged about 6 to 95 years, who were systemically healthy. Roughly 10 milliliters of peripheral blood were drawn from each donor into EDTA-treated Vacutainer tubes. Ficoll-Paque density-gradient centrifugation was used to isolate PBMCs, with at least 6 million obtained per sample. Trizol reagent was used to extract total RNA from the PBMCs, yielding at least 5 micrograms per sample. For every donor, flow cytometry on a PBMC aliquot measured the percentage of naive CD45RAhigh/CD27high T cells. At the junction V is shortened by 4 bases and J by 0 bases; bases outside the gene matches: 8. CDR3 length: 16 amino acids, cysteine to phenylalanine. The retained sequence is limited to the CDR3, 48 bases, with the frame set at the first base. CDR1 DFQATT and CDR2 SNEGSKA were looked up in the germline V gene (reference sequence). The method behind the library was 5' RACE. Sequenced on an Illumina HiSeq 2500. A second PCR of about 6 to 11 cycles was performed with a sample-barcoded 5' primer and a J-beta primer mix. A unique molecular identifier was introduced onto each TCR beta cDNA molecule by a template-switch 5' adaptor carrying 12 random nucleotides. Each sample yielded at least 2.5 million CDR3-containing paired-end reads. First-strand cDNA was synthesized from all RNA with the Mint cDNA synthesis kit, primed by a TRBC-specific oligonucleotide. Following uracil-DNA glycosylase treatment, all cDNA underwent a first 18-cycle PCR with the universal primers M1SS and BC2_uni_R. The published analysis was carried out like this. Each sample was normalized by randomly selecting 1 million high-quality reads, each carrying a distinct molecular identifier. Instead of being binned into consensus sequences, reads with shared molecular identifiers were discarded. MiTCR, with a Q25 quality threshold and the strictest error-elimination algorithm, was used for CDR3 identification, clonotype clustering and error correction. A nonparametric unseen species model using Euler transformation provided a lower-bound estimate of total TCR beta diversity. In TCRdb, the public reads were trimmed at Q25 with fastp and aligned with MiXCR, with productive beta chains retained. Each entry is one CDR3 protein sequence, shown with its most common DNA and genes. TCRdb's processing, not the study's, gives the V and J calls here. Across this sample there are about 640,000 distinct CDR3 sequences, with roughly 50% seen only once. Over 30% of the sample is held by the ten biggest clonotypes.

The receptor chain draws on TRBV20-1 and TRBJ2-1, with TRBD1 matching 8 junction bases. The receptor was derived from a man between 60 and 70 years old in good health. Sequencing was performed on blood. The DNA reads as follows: TGCAGTGCTATTGGACAGGGATCGAGCTCCTACAATGAGCAGTTCTTC. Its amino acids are CSAIGQGSSSYNEQFF.